A single sample is the source of the 22 T cell receptor beta chains below, sequenced in a study of blood T cell repertoires in COVID-19. Using immunoSEQ multiplex PCR, the repertoire was profiled, and TCRdb retains in-frame clones only, with some absent. The table records tens of thousands of clones, roughly 80% of them present only once. Source material: peripheral blood. These receptors were taken from a man in his forties or fifties with acute or convalescent COVID-19.

This chain joins TRBV2 and TRBJ2-1, with a tentative D call TRBD2 (5 bases). The CDR3 is 13 residues long. V was shortened by 5 bases and J by 1 base, with 6 bases between the two germline ends. In germline, CDR1 is SNHLY, CDR2 FYNNEI. CDR3 residues: CASSRGSYNEQFF. The CDR3 DNA is TGTGCCAGCAGTCGAGGGTCCTACAATGAGCAGTTCTTC. Drawing the rest from reference TRBV2 and TRBJ2-1, the complete variable domain is EPEVTQTPSHQVTQMGQEVILRCVPISNHLYFYWYRQILGQKVEFLVSFYNNEISEKSEIFDDQFSVERPDGSNFTLKIRSTKLEDSAMYFCASSRGSYNEQFFGPGTRLTVL.

J is TRBJ2-5 and V is TRBV10-2, with D perhaps matching TRBD1 (6 bases). CDR1 and CDR2 from the germline V gene are WSHSY and SAAADI. Trimming pared 0 bases from V and 1 base from J, leaving 12 bases between. CDR3 length: 16 residues. The CDR3 DNA sequence: TGCGCCAGCAGTGAGTCGAGTACGGACAGCCAAGAGACCCAGTACTTC. Its protein is CASSESSTDSQETQYF.

The J gene is TRBJ2-3, the V gene TRBV10-3, with D maybe TRBD2 (6 bases). Per germline, CDR1 ENHRY and CDR2 SYGVKD. The CDR3 extends over 14 amino acids. Trimming left V 9 bases short and J 1 base short, with 14 bases between. The CDR3 sequence is CAMKTSSGTDTQYF. CDR3 nucleotide sequence: TGTGCCATGAAAACTAGCTCTGGCACAGATACGCAGTATTTT.

The CDR3 nucleotides are TGTGCCGGACAGGACACGAACACCGGGGAGCTGTTTTTT. This codes for CAGQDTNTGELFF. This chain uses TRBV19 with TRBJ2-2, with 7 positions matching TRBD1. With V trimmed by 11 bases and J by 0 bases, 3 bases remained unmatched. The germline CDR1 and CDR2 sequences are LNHDA and SQIVND (reference sequence). The CDR3 extends over 13 amino acids.

The rearrangement joins TRBV2 to TRBJ1-6; TRBD1 matches 7 bases. This CDR3 has 21 residues. Germline lookup yields CDR1 SNHLY and CDR2 FYNNEI. The junction had 20 bases not matched to a gene; V was cut back by 3 bases and J by 3 bases. The CDR3 bases are TGTGCCAGCAGTGATTATCCCTCGGGACAGAGTGGGGGACTCTATAATTCACCCCTCCACTTT. Residues: CASSDYPSGQSGGLYNSPLHF.

The rearrangement links TRBV15 to TRBJ2-3, with D perhaps matching TRBD2 (5 bases). This CDR3 spans 15 amino acids. Germline-derived CDR1 and CDR2 are LNHNV and YYDKDF (reference sequence). V lost 4 bases to trimming and J lost 2 bases, with 13 bases between them. CDR3 coding DNA: TGTGCCACCAGCACGACCGCCCGGGACACAGATACGCAGTATTTT. Translated, it gives CATSTTARDTDTQYF.

The gene calls are TRBV6-5 and TRBJ1-2; 9 bases fit TRBD1. The CDR3 contains 14 residues. J was trimmed by 8 bases and V by 8 bases; bases with no gene match: 12. In germline, CDR1 is MNHEY, CDR2 SVGAGI. CDR3 DNA: TGTGCCAGCTCTCGGGACAGGGATCAAGAAGGCTACACCTTC. Translation gives CASSRDRDQEGYTF.

V gene TRBV27 combines with J gene TRBJ2-7; TRBD2 aligns across 12 bases. The CDR3 is 16 amino acids. The V segment lost 5 bases and the J segment 3 bases; nucleotides outside the gene matches: 8. Germline V gene lookup returns CDR1 MNHEY and CDR2 SMNVEV (reference sequence). DNA for the CDR3: TGTGCCAGCAGTCCCAACGGACTAGCGGGGTACTACGAGCAGTACTTC. Encoded protein: CASSPNGLAGYYEQYF.

The chain combines TRBV5-1 with TRBJ2-2, with D tentatively TRBD1 (6 bases). The CDR3 runs to 15 residues. Germline lookup yields CDR1 SGHRS and CDR2 YFSETQ. V dropped 4 bases and J dropped 7 bases, with 17 bases sitting between them. The chain's CDR3 is CASSAITGSDGELFF. The CDR3 nucleotides are TGCGCCAGCAGCGCTATCACAGGGTCCGACGGGGAGCTGTTTTTT.

V is TRBV28 and J is TRBJ1-2; 9 bases are a match to TRBD1. The ends lost 5 bases at V and 3 bases at J; junction bases unmatched: 4. This CDR3 spans 14 amino acids. The germline V gene encodes CDR1 MDHEN and CDR2 SYDVKM. CDR3 sequence: CASSLTGGDYGYTF. Here the CDR3 DNA reads TGTGCCAGCAGTCTTACAGGGGGCGACTATGGCTACACCTTC.

The V gene is TRBV13, the J gene TRBJ1-6; 11 bases are shared with TRBD1. With 5 bases clipped from V and 0 bases from J, the junction kept 9 bases outside the gene matches. This CDR3 contains 19 residues. Germline CDR1 PRHDT, CDR2 FYEKMQ (reference sequence). The CDR3 DNA follows: TGTGCCAGCAGCCTAAGCCGGGACAGGGGGTTCTCCTATAATTCACCCCTCCACTTT. Its protein is CASSLSRDRGFSYNSPLHF.

The chain combines TRBV10-3 with TRBJ1-2; TRBD1 agrees at 8 bases. The CDR3 totals 14 residues. The J segment lost 4 bases and the V segment lost 2 bases, leaving 3 bases of the junction unmatched. Germline values: CDR1 ENHRY, CDR2 SYGVKD. CDR3 sequence: CAISENRGVYGYTF. The CDR3 DNA reads as TGTGCCATCAGTGAGAACAGGGGGGTCTATGGCTACACCTTC.

The rearrangement uses TRBV7-9 and TRBJ1-4; D ambiguous. The CDR3 is made up of 13 amino acids. Looked up from germline, CDR1 is SEHNR and CDR2 is FQNEAQ (reference sequence). V shed 1 base and J shed 8 bases, with 8 bases lying between them. The CDR3 DNA reads as TGTGCCAGCAGCTTAGGCATCAGAGAAAAACTGTTTTTT. Amino acids: CASSLGIREKLFF. Based on the CDR3 plus reference TRBV7-9 and TRBJ1-4, the full variable domain is DTGVSQNPRHKITKRGQNVTFRCDPISEHNRLYWYRQTLGQGPEFLTYFQNEAQLEKSRLLSDRFSAERPKGSFSTLEIQRTEQGDSAMYLCASSLGIREKLFFGSGTQLSVL.

The chain has TRBV3-1 (or the pseudogene TRBV3-2) and TRBJ2-5; 11 bases align to TRBD2. This CDR3 region has 14 residues. Losses at the gene ends were 5 bases for V and 5 bases for J; bases not matched to a gene: 4. Germline loops: CDR1 LGHDT, CDR2 YNNKEL (reference sequence). The CDR3 DNA reads TGTGCCAGCAGCAGAACTAGCGGGGGCGAGACCCAGTACTTC. Its translation: CASSRTSGGETQYF.

The rearrangement uses TRBV27 and TRBJ1-1; TRBD1 is a possible D gene (5 bases). CDR1 and CDR2 from the germline V gene are MNHEY and SMNVEV (reference sequence). Deletions cut 7 bases from V and 0 bases from J, with 21 bases between. This CDR3 comprises 17 residues. CDR3 sequence reads: CASTSRPFDSLNTEAFF. The CDR3, as DNA: TGTGCCAGCACCTCGCGTCCCTTTGACAGCTTGAACACTGAAGCTTTCTTT.

The chain has TRBV29-1 and TRBJ2-7, with TRBD2 matching over 8 bases. Per germline, CDR1 SQVTM and CDR2 ANQGSEA. This CDR3 has 16 amino acids. The trim removed 2 bases at V and 4 bases at J, leaving 13 bases unmatched. Here the CDR3 reads CSVEFPSGRSSYEQYF. Here the CDR3 DNA reads TGCAGCGTTGAATTCCCTAGCGGGCGCTCCTCATACGAGCAGTACTTC.

The chain has TRBV19 and TRBJ2-3; TRBD2 matches at 8 bases. V was clipped by 5 bases and J by 1 base; unmatched bases: 5. Germline V CDR1 and CDR2: LNHDA, SQIVND (reference sequence). This CDR3 spans 15 amino acids. CDR3 sequence reads: CASSLSSGRTDTQYF. CDR3 DNA sequence: TGTGCCAGTAGTCTTTCTAGCGGGCGCACAGATACGCAGTATTTT.

The chain carries TRBV14 and TRBJ2-7; D possibly corresponds to TRBD1 (5 bases). The CDR3 runs to 17 residues. Germline CDR1 is SGHDN and CDR2 is FVKESK. The germline V and J ends were trimmed by 0 bases and 2 bases, with 17 bases remaining between them. The CDR3 spells CASSQDTSPGYPYEQYF. The DNA for the CDR3 is TGTGCCAGCAGCCAAGACACCAGTCCAGGGTACCCCTACGAGCAGTACTTC.

The V call is TRBV7-3, the J call TRBJ2-1; unclear D gene. The CDR3 consists of 15 residues. Per germline, CDR1 SGHTA and CDR2 FQGTGA. Trimming took off 2 bases at V and 0 bases at J, with 8 bases between the two ends. The CDR3 nucleotides read TGTGCCAGCAGCTTAGCAGTAAGCTCCTACAATGAGCAGTTCTTC. Translating gives CASSLAVSSYNEQFF.

This chain links TRBV5-5 with TRBJ1-1; D call uncertain. The V end lost 4 bases, the J end lost 3 bases, and 7 bases lay between the germline ends. Germline-derived CDR1 and CDR2 are SGHKS and YYEKEE (reference sequence). The CDR3 loop spans 12 amino acids. Written as DNA, the CDR3 is TGTGCCAGCAGCCTGAGGTACACTGAAGCTTTCTTT. It translates to CASSLRYTEAFF.

V and J are TRBV29-1 and TRBJ2-1, with TRBD2 matching 15 bases. CDR3 size: 16 residues. Per germline, CDR1 SQVTM and CDR2 ANQGSEA. With V trimmed by 6 bases and J by 4 bases, 7 bases remained unmatched. CDR3 bases: TGCAGCGTCTCAGGACTAGCGGGAGGGATATACAATGAGCAGTTCTTC. It codes for CSVSGLAGGIYNEQFF.

The rearrangement uses TRBV5-5 and TRBJ2-3; 7 positions agree with TRBD2. Trimming cost V 3 bases and J 0 bases; bases outside gene matches: 4. The CDR3 has 15 amino acids. Germline V gene lookup returns CDR1 SGHKS and CDR2 YYEKEE (reference sequence). The DNA for the CDR3 is TGTGCCAGCAGCTCTAGCGGAGATAGCACAGATACGCAGTATTTT. Its translation: CASSSSGDSTDTQYF. The entire variable domain, with the rest obtained from reference TRBV5-5 and TRBJ2-3, is as follows: DAGVTQSPTHLIKTRGQQVTLRCSPISGHKSVSWYQQVLGQGPQFIFQYYEKEERGRGNFPDRFSARQFPNYSSELNVNALLLGDSALYLCASSSSGDSTDTQYFGPGTRLTVL.